This T cell receptor (beta chain) is drawn from a study of monozygotic twins with inflammatory bowel disease. Study outcomes and limitations: Relative clonotype sharing with others was diminished in IBD patients versus healthy twins, particularly with disease activity. The data gave no support to a single strong IBD-associated signal or clonotype.

Worth noting for this clonotype: Its specificity is unknown.

TCRdb re-called the 5' RACE reads, yielding one record per CDR3 amino acid sequence without DNA. This repertoire includes fewer than 550,000 distinct CDR3 sequences. CDR3 length: 17 residues. Germline CDR1 reads SGHVS; CDR2 reads FQNEAQ. The V gene is TRBV7-8, the J gene TRBJ1-1; TCRdb picks TRBD1, but there is no DNA to check that call. This receptor was identified in a human donor with ulcerative colitis or Crohn's disease, or a healthy co-twin of an affected twin (not recorded which). The sequenced sample consisted of blood. This CDR3 is CASSLRDPSIVNTEAFF.